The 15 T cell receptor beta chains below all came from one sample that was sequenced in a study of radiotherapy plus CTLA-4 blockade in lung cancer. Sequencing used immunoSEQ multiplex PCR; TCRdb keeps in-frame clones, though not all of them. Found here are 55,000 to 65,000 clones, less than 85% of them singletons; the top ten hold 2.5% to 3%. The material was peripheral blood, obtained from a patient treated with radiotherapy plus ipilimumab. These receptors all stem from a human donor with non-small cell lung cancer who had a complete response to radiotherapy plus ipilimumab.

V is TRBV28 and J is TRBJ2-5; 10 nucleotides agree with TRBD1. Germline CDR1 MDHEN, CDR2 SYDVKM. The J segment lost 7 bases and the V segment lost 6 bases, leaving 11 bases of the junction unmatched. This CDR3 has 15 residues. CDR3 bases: TGTGCCAGCAGCAAACCGGGACAGGGGATGGTGACCCAGTACTTC. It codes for CASSKPGQGMVTQYF.

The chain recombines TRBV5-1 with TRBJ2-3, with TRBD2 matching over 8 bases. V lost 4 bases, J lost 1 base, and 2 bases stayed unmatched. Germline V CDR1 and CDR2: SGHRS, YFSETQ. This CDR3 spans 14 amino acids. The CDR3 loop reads CASSTTSGTDTQYF. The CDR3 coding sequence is TGCGCCAGCAGCACGACTAGCGGCACAGATACGCAGTATTTT.

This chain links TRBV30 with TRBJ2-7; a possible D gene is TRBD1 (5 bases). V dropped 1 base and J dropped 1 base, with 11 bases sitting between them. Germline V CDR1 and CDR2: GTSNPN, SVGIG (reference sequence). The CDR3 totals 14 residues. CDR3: CAWSARQLSYEQYF. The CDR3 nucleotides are TGTGCCTGGAGTGCGCGACAGCTTTCCTACGAGCAGTACTTC.

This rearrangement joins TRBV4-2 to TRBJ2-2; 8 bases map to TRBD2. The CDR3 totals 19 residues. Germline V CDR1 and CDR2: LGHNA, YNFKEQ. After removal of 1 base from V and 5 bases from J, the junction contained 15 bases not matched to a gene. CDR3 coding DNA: TGTGCCAGCAGCCAAGGCGGGACTAGGAGGACTTTGATGACCGGGGAGCTGTTTTTT. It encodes CASSQGGTRRTLMTGELFF.

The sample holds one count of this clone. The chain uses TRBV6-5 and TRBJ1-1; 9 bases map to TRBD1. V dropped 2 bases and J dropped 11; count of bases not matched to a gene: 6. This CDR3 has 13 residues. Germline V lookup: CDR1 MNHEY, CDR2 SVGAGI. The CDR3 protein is CASSYDRGGRAFF. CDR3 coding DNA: TGTGCCAGCAGTTACGACAGGGGGGGTCGGGCTTTCTTT.

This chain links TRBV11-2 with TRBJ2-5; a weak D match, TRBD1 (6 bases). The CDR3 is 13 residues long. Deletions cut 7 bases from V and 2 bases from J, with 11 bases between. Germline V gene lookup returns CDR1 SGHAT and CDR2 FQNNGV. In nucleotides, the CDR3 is TGTGCCAGCATGGGACAACTACAAGAGACCCAGTACTTC. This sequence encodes CASMGQLQETQYF. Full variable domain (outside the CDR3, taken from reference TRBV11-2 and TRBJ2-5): EAGVAQSPRYKIIEKRQSVAFWCNPISGHATLYWYQQILGQGPKLLIQFQNNGVVDDSQLPKDRFSAERLKGVDSTLKIQPAKLEDSAVYLCASMGQLQETQYFGPGTRLLVL.

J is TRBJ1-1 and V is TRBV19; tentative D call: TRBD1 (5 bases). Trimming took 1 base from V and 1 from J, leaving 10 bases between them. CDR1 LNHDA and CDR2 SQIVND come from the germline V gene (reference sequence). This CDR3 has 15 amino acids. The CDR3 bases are TGTGCCAGTAGTATAGTGAGCACAGGGAACACTGAAGCTTTCTTT. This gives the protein CASSIVSTGNTEAFF.

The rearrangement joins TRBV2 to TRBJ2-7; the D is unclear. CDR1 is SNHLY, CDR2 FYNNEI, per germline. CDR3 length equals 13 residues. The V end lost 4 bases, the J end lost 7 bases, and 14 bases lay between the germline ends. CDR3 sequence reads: CASSVQVQAEQYF. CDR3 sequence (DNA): TGTGCCAGCAGTGTGCAGGTTCAGGCGGAGCAGTACTTC.

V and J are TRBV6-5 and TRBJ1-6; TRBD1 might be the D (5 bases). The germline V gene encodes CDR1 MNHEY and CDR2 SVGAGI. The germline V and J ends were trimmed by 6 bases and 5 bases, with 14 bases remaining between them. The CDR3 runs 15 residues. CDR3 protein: CASRPVTRDNSPLHF. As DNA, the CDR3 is TGTGCCAGCAGACCCGTGACCAGGGATAATTCACCCCTCCACTTT.

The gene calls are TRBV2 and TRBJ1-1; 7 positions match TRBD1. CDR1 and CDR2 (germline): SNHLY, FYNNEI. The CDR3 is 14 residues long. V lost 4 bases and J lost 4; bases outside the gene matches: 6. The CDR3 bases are TGTGCCAGCAGTGGACAGGGTATGGCCACTGAAGCTTTCTTT. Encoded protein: CASSGQGMATEAFF.

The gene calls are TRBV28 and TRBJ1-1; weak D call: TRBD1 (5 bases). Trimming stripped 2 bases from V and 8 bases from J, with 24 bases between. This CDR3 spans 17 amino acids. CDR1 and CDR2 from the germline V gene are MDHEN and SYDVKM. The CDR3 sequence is CASSLGGLRGGGPEAFF. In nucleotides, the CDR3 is TGTGCCAGCAGTTTAGGGGGGTTACGGGGCGGCGGTCCAGAAGCTTTCTTT.

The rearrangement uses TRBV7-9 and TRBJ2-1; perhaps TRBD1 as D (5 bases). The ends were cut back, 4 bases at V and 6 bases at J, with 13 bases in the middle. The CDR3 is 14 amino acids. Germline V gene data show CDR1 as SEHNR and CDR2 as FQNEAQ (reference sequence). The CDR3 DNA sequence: TGTGCCAGCAGCTCCCCTCAGGGAATCAATGAGCAGTTCTTC. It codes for CASSSPQGINEQFF.

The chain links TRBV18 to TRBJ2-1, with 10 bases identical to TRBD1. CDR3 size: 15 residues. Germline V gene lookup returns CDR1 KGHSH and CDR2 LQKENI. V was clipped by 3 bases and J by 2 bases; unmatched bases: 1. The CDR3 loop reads CASSPGTGAYNEQFF. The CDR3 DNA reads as TGTGCCAGCTCACCCGGGACAGGGGCCTACAATGAGCAGTTCTTC.

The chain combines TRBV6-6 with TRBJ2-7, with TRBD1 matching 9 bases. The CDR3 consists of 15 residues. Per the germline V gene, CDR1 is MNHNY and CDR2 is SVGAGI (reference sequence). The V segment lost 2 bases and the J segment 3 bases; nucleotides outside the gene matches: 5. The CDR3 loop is CASSYIQGAIYEQYF. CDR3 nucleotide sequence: TGTGCCAGCAGTTACATACAGGGGGCGATCTACGAGCAGTACTTC.

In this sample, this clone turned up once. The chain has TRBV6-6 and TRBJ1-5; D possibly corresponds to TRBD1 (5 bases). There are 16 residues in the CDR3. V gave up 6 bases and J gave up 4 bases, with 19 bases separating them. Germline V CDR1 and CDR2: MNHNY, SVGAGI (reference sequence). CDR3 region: CASRDTKGLRNQPQHF. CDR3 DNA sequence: TGTGCCAGCAGAGACACTAAGGGACTCCGGAATCAGCCCCAGCATTTT.